One sample yielded the 31 T cell receptor beta chains listed below, sequenced in a study of beta chain features in type 1 diabetes (dated by TCRdb to between 2017 and 2018). Points the paper makes about the study in general: Type 1 diabetes patients showed a moderate but significant shortening of TCRB CDR3 length in all four CD4+ subsets.

Their antigens are not known. Libraries were made using the immunoSEQ multiplex PCR assay. The High Capacity cDNA Reverse Transcription Kit was used to reverse transcribe all of the isolated RNA, meaning that expressed TCRB transcripts were what got sequenced. What TCRdb holds here is the immuneACCESS table cut down to in-frame rearrangements. Part of the clones is not present; checked against another copy, under half of the missing clones reflect an unresolved V gene, and the others are unexplained. The sample contains about 240,000 clones, approximately 15% of them found a single time. The leading ten clones occupy about 0.018% of the sample. Sample: naive CD4+ T cells from blood. Explained via the paper, the cell subset or site label denotes: true naive CD4+ T cells. All receptors come from a man younger than 45 with type 1 diabetes.

This clone appeared a single time. The J gene is TRBJ1-1, the V gene TRBV19; D remains ambiguous. Looked up from germline, CDR1 is LNHDA and CDR2 is SQIVND (reference sequence). The CDR3 totals 16 residues. V gave up 5 bases and J gave up 1 base, with 17 bases separating them. CDR3 protein: CASSVSGGRGNTEAFF. Here the CDR3 DNA reads TGTGCCAGTAGTGTCAGCGGCGGGAGAGGGAACACTGAAGCTTTCTTT. The entire variable domain, with the rest obtained from reference TRBV19 and TRBJ1-1, is as follows: DGGITQSPKYLFRKEGQNVTLSCEQNLNHDAMYWYRQDPGQGLRLIYYSQIVNDFQKGDIAEGYSVSREKKESFPLTVTSAQKNPTAFYLCASSVSGGRGNTEAFFGQGTRLTVV.

Only a few counts were recorded for this clone. The chain links TRBV13 to TRBJ2-3; D unresolved. Per germline, CDR1 PRHDT and CDR2 FYEKMQ (reference sequence). The length of the CDR3 is 14 residues. V was trimmed by 2 bases and J by 2 bases, leaving 8 bases between them. The CDR3 sequence: CASSLQAITDTQYF. DNA for the CDR3: TGTGCCAGCAGCTTACAGGCCATCACAGATACGCAGTATTTT.

The chain's CDR3 is CASSSRTSGYYNEQFF. DNA of the CDR3: TGTGCCAGCAGCTCCCGGACTAGCGGGTACTACAATGAGCAGTTCTTC. The rearrangement uses TRBV7-2 and TRBJ2-1, with TRBD2 identical over 11 bases. Germline loops: CDR1 SGHTA, CDR2 FQGNSA. The CDR3 is made up of 16 amino acids. Germline trimming cut 4 bases from V and 3 bases from J; bases unmatched to any gene: 5.

In this sample, this clone turned up a few times. The CDR3 spells CARRTGNEKLFF. CDR3 in DNA: TGCGCCAGAAGGACAGGGAATGAAAAACTGTTTTTT. The V call is TRBV5-1, the J call TRBJ1-4, with TRBD1 matching 8 bases. The germline CDR1 and CDR2 sequences are SGHRS and YFSETQ. The CDR3 extends over 12 amino acids. The V gene end was trimmed by 8 bases and the J gene end by 5 bases; junction bases not matched to a gene: 2.

This rearrangement joins TRBV6-1 to TRBJ1-5, with D maybe TRBD1 (5 bases). Trimming took 5 bases from V and 4 from J, leaving 15 bases between them. The CDR3 spans 15 residues. The V gene's germline CDR1 is MNHNS and CDR2 SASEGT. CDR3 DNA: TGTGCCAGCAGTTCGGAAGGGGCTGGAAATCAGCCCCAGCATTTT. It yields the protein CASSSEGAGNQPQHF.

To note about this clone: At the DNA level, this CDR3 is encoded by other sequences in the same sample as well. The chain has TRBV9 and TRBJ2-7; 7 bases are shared with TRBD1. CDR3 length: 13 amino acids. Per germline, CDR1 SGDLS and CDR2 YYNGEE. V gave up 0 bases and J gave up 5 bases; unmatched junction bases: 2. The CDR3 is CASSVGQGNEQYF. The CDR3 coding sequence is TGTGCCAGCAGCGTAGGACAGGGAAACGAGCAGTACTTC.

This clone was seen a handful of times. The chain combines TRBV28 with TRBJ1-2, with no clear D. Germline loops: CDR1 MDHEN, CDR2 SYDVKM. CDR3 size: 13 residues. Trimming took 2 bases from V and 13 from J, leaving 17 bases between them. The chain's CDR3 is CASSLPLSPPGTF. The CDR3 DNA reads TGTGCCAGCAGTTTACCCCTGTCCCCCCCCGGCACCTTC.

This clone was observed a few times. The chain recombines TRBV7-2 with TRBJ2-1; TRBD2 aligns across 10 bases. The CDR3 covers 18 residues. V lost 0 bases to trimming and J lost 6 bases; unmatched junction nucleotides: 11. Germline V gene data show CDR1 as SGHTA and CDR2 as FQGNSA. CDR3 residues: CASSLANPWLAGVNEQFF. The CDR3 DNA sequence: TGTGCCAGCAGCTTAGCAAACCCCTGGCTAGCGGGAGTCAATGAGCAGTTCTTC.

The genes are TRBV7-2 and TRBJ2-1; 10 bases line up with TRBD2. V dropped 1 base and J dropped 7; count of bases not matched to a gene: 4. This CDR3 region has 15 residues. Germline V gene data show CDR1 as SGHTA and CDR2 as FQGNSA. CDR3 region: CASSLVAGGTNEQFF. Here the CDR3 DNA reads TGTGCCAGCAGCTTAGTAGCGGGGGGTACGAATGAGCAGTTCTTC.

This clone was observed a handful of times. The chain is built from TRBV9 and TRBJ2-2, with a possible D match to TRBD2 (5 bases). The CDR3 is 12 residues long. Germline V lookup: CDR1 SGDLS, CDR2 YYNGEE. V shed 5 bases and J shed 7 bases, with 9 bases lying between them. The DNA for the CDR3 is TGTGCCAGCAGAAGAGCGGACGGGGAGCTGTTTTTT. Translation: CASRRADGELFF.

The sample holds a few counts of this clone. The chain couples TRBV9 to TRBJ2-7; tentative D call: TRBD1 (5 bases). Germline CDR1 is SGDLS and CDR2 is YYNGEE. The V end lost 0 bases, the J end lost 2 bases, and 15 bases lay between the germline ends. This CDR3 is 16 amino acids long. CDR3 nucleotides: TGTGCCAGCAGCGTAGATTCGGAGACAGCCCCCTACGAGCAGTACTTC. Translated: CASSVDSETAPYEQYF.

This chain joins TRBV2 and TRBJ2-7; no definite D call. Trimming cost V 3 bases and J 3 bases, with 6 bases left between them. Germline CDR1 SNHLY, CDR2 FYNNEI. There are 12 residues in the CDR3. CDR3 coding DNA: TGTGCCAGCAGTGATACTGGCTACGAGCAGTACTTC. It yields the protein CASSDTGYEQYF.

As for this clone: Within the sample, other DNA sequences also encode this same CDR3. The gene calls are TRBV30 and TRBJ1-5; 9 bases align to TRBD1. CDR1 and CDR2 from the germline V gene are GTSNPN and SVGIG (reference sequence). The V segment lost 2 bases and the J segment 2 bases; nucleotides outside the gene matches: 1. This CDR3 is built from 14 residues. This CDR3 is CAWSRDRGNQPQHF. CDR3 DNA sequence: TGTGCCTGGAGTCGGGACAGGGGCAATCAGCCCCAGCATTTT.

The rearrangement uses TRBV10-3 and TRBJ2-3, with 9 bases identical to TRBD2. Trimming took 7 bases from V and 1 from J; bases not matched to a gene: 9. The CDR3 totals 16 residues. The V gene's germline CDR1 is ENHRY and CDR2 SYGVKD. The CDR3 is CAITQGIAGGTDTQYF. The CDR3 coding sequence is TGTGCCATCACCCAGGGGATAGCGGGAGGCACAGATACGCAGTATTTT.

This rearrangement joins TRBV11-1 to TRBJ2-1, with 8 bases matching TRBD2. The CDR3 has 16 residues. V lost 1 base, J lost 9 bases, and 11 bases stayed unmatched. Germline V gene sequence: CDR1 SGHAT, CDR2 FQDESV (reference sequence). CDR3 bases: TGTGCCAGCAGCTTAGGGGGACTAACCCGGGGGGGTGAGCAGTTCTTC. Translating gives CASSLGGLTRGGEQFF.

This clone turned up a few times. In nucleotides, the CDR3 is TGTGCCAGCACCGTCGGTGCGGGGGGTGGGACAGATACGCAGTATTTT. It encodes CASTVGAGGGTDTQYF. The chain couples TRBV5-6 to TRBJ2-3; TRBD2 matches 8 bases. Germline loops: CDR1 SGHDT, CDR2 YYEEEE. This CDR3 is built from 16 residues. With 6 bases clipped from V and 3 bases from J, the junction kept 12 bases outside the gene matches.

This clone has a handful of counts. The V gene is TRBV6-6, the J gene TRBJ2-1; 9 positions match TRBD1. Germline V gene data show CDR1 as MNHNY and CDR2 as SVGAGI (reference sequence). This CDR3 region has 15 residues. J was trimmed by 6 bases and V by 0 bases; bases with no gene match: 3. In nucleotides, the CDR3 is TGTGCCAGCAGTTACTCAGGGACAGGGTCCAATGAGCAGTTCTTC. It translates to CASSYSGTGSNEQFF.

This clone has more than one count but fewer than ten. The chain is built from TRBV2 and TRBJ1-5, with 11 bases that match TRBD1. Germline V gene sequence: CDR1 SNHLY, CDR2 FYNNEI. Trimming at V came to 6 bases and at J to 7 bases, leaving 5 bases not matched to a gene. CDR3 size: 14 residues. The CDR3 sequence is CASSRTGGDQPQHF. Here the CDR3 DNA reads TGTGCCAGCAGCCGGACAGGGGGCGACCAGCCCCAGCATTTT.

The chain uses TRBV5-1 and TRBJ2-7, with 13 bases fitting TRBD2. J lost 5 bases, V lost 4 bases, and 6 bases had no gene match. Germline V gene lookup returns CDR1 SGHRS and CDR2 YFSETQ. The CDR3 is 15 amino acids. The CDR3 DNA reads as TGCGCCAGCAGCCGGGGAGGGACTAGCGGGGACGAGCAGTACTTC. Translating it yields CASSRGGTSGDEQYF.

This clone came up a few times. V gene TRBV5-1 combines with J gene TRBJ2-1; 7 nucleotides match TRBD1. The V and J ends lost 5 bases and 8 bases, in that order; junction bases with no gene match: 7. Germline CDR1 and CDR2: SGHRS and YFSETQ. The CDR3 loop spans 13 amino acids. The CDR3 DNA sequence: TGCGCCAGCAGGGGACAGACGAGGGATGAGCAGTTCTTC. This sequence encodes CASRGQTRDEQFF.

V is TRBV15 and J is TRBJ1-5; 8 bases are a match to TRBD1. The CDR3 runs to 18 residues. J gave up 0 bases and V 2 bases, and 9 bases lay outside the gene matches. Germline CDR1 and CDR2: LNHNV and YYDKDF (reference sequence). For the CDR3, the DNA is TGTGCCACCAGCAGACAAAGACAGGGGAGTACTAGCAATCAGCCCCAGCATTTT. Translating it yields CATSRQRQGSTSNQPQHF.

This clone showed up just a few times. The DNA of the CDR3 is TGCAGCGTTGAGGACGGACGGGGCTCCTACGAGCAGTACTTC. It codes for CSVEDGRGSYEQYF. The chain uses TRBV29-1 and TRBJ2-7; TRBD2 might be the D (5 bases). CDR1 is SQVTM, CDR2 ANQGSEA, per germline. This CDR3 contains 14 residues. The V and J ends lost 3 bases and 0 bases respectively, with 12 bases between them.

This rearrangement joins TRBV11-2 to TRBJ2-5; D is perhaps TRBD2 (5 bases). The CDR3 sequence is 13 residues long. Germline V gene lookup returns CDR1 SGHAT and CDR2 FQNNGV. V shed 6 bases and J shed 1 base, with 9 bases lying between them. This CDR3 reads CASRRAVQETQYF. CDR3 sequence (DNA): TGTGCCAGCAGGCGGGCGGTCCAAGAGACCCAGTACTTC.

V and J are TRBV19 and TRBJ1-1; D ambiguous. Deletions cut 4 bases from V and 1 base from J, with 7 bases between. Germline V gives CDR1 LNHDA, CDR2 SQIVND (reference sequence). This CDR3 is built from 13 residues. CDR3 region: CASSTTENTEAFF. The CDR3 nucleotides are TGTGCCAGTAGTACCACAGAGAACACTGAAGCTTTCTTT.

A few counts support this clone. This sequence joins TRBV5-1 and TRBJ2-1, with 15 bases fitting TRBD2. J was trimmed by 7 bases and V by 4 bases; bases with no gene match: 0. Per germline, CDR1 SGHRS and CDR2 YFSETQ. The CDR3 is 14 amino acids. CDR3 bases: TGCGCCAGCAGCGGGACTAGCGGGGGGAATGAGCAGTTCTTC. Amino acids: CASSGTSGGNEQFF.

This chain joins TRBV4-1 and TRBJ1-2, with no clear D. Trimming shortened V by 4 bases and J by 5 bases, and 14 bases separated the two germline ends. Germline values: CDR1 MGHRA, CDR2 YSYEKL. The CDR3 totals 14 residues. CDR3 amino acids: CASSPREAIYGYTF. CDR3 nucleotides: TGCGCCAGCAGCCCCCGAGAGGCGATTTATGGCTACACCTTC.

The sample holds a few counts of this clone. The chain has TRBV28 and TRBJ2-7; maybe TRBD2 (5 bases). Looked up from germline, CDR1 is MDHEN and CDR2 is SYDVKM. V lost 8 bases, J lost 3 bases, and 14 bases lay in between. This CDR3 has 13 amino acids. CDR3 coding DNA: TGTGCCAGCTGTCCGGGGTCGGACTACGAGCAGTACTTC. Protein: CASCPGSDYEQYF.

This chain joins TRBV5-4 and TRBJ2-2, with D unclear. The length of the CDR3 is 13 residues. Trimming cost V 0 bases and J 4 bases, with 4 bases left between them. The germline V gene has CDR1 SGHNT and CDR2 YYREEE (reference sequence). The CDR3 loop reads CASSLARTGELFF. The CDR3 DNA reads as TGTGCCAGCAGCTTGGCCCGCACCGGGGAGCTGTTTTTT.

This clone came up a few times. The chain recombines TRBV11-2 with TRBJ2-7; TRBD2 agrees at 15 bases. V shed 5 bases and J 1 base; nucleotides not matched to a gene: 0. The CDR3 loop spans 15 amino acids. Germline CDR1 and CDR2: SGHAT and FQNNGV. CDR3 in DNA: TGTGCCAGCAGCGGACTAGCGGGAGGGTCCTACGAGCAGTACTTC. As protein: CASSGLAGGSYEQYF.

The chain has TRBV7-9 and TRBJ1-1; a weak D match, TRBD1 (6 bases). The ends were cut back, 5 bases at V and 4 bases at J, with 20 bases in the middle. This CDR3 is built from 16 residues. Germline CDR1 and CDR2: SEHNR and FQNEAQ (reference sequence). CDR3 sequence (DNA): TGTGCCAGCAGCAAGGGGGAGGGTGGAGGGTCCACTGAAGCTTTCTTT. This codes for CASSKGEGGGSTEAFF.

This clone showed up just a few times. V gene TRBV7-9 combines with J gene TRBJ1-1; a possible D gene is TRBD1 (5 bases). V was clipped by 6 bases and J by 6 bases, with 17 bases between them. This CDR3 comprises 14 residues. Germline V CDR1 and CDR2: SEHNR, FQNEAQ (reference sequence). The CDR3 loop is CASRSKQVGSEAFF. CDR3 coding DNA: TGTGCCAGCAGGTCGAAACAGGTTGGATCTGAAGCTTTCTTT.